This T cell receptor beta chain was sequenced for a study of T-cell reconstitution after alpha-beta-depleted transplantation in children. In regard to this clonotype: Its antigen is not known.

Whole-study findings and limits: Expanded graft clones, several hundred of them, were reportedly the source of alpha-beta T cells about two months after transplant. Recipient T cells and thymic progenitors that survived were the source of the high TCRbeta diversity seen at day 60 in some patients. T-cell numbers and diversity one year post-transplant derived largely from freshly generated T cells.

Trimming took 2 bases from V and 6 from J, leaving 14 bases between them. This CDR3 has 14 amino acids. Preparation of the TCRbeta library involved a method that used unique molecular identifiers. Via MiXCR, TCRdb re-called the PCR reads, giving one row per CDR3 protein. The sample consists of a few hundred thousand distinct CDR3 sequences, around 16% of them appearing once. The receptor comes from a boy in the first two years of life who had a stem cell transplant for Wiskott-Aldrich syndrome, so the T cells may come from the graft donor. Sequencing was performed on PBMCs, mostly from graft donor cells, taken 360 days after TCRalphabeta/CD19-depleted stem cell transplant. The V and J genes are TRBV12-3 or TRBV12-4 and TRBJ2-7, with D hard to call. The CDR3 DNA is TGTGCCAGCAGTTTATGGGGATTTGGAACCGAGCAGTACTTC. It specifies CASSLWGFGTEQYF.